The rows below give T cell receptor beta chains drawn from one sample of a study of cytomegalovirus exposure and HLA in healthy donors. Clones were read by immunoSEQ multiplex PCR, and TCRdb kept only the in-frame ones, dropping some. The data show more than 100,000 clones, approximately 79% seen once. Sample: PBMCs. The receptors were sampled from a middle-aged man in good health and CMV-seropositive. The CDR3 runs from the conserved cysteine through the conserved F or W. D genes are given only for firm matches. The listing skips clone size in some rows; elsewhere it reads once, few, many or a size class.

V gene	clone size	D gene	J gene	CDR3 protein	CDR3 DNA
TRBV11-2	-	-	TRBJ1-1	CASSPRQVNTEAFF	TGTGCCAGCAGCCCAAGACAGGTGAACACTGAAGCTTTCTTT
TRBV6-1	-	TRBD1	TRBJ2-7	CASSESGQGRNEQYF	TGTGCCAGCAGTGAGTCTGGACAGGGTAGAAACGAGCAGTACTTC
TRBV5-1	-	TRBD1	TRBJ1-2	CASSPGQGASGYTF	TGCGCCAGCAGCCCTGGACAGGGGGCGTCTGGCTACACCTTC
TRBV28	-	-	TRBJ1-1	CASSLQGPEAFF	TGTGCCAGCAGTCTACAGGGTCCTGAAGCTTTCTTT
TRBV19	-	TRBD1	TRBJ2-2	CASTWDRVRGELFF	TGTGCCAGTACCTGGGACAGGGTCAGGGGGGAGCTGTTTTTT
TRBV2	-	-	TRBJ2-2	CASSDQRGSGTGELFF	TGTGCCAGCAGCGATCAGAGGGGGTCGGGCACCGGGGAGCTGTTTTTT
TRBV7-8	few	TRBD1	TRBJ1-5	CASSGQGMGNQPQHF	TGTGCCAGCAGCGGACAGGGTATGGGCAATCAGCCCCAGCATTTT
TRBV6-1	-	-	TRBJ1-1	CASSDPYSDRTRWNTEAFF	TGTGCCAGCAGTGACCCGTACTCAGACAGAACCCGGTGGAACACTGAAGCTTTCTTT
TRBV18	-	-	TRBJ1-6	CASSQDRKASPLHF	TGTGCCAGCTCACAAGACAGAAAAGCCTCACCCCTCCACTTT
TRBV5-4	few	TRBD1	TRBJ2-3	CASSVTGTGGGWDTQYF	TGTGCCAGCAGCGTCACCGGGACAGGGGGCGGGTGGGATACGCAGTATTTT
TRBV6-1	-	-	TRBJ2-5	CASSEAEGQGETQYF	TGTGCCAGCAGTGAAGCGGAGGGGCAAGGGGAGACCCAGTACTTC
TRBV19	-	TRBD1	TRBJ1-5	CASTLFTGVDQPQHF	TGTGCCAGTACCCTCTTTACAGGGGTCGATCAGCCCCAGCATTTT
TRBV2	medium-sized	TRBD1	TRBJ2-1	CASRALRTGGNEQFF	TGTGCCAGCAGAGCGCTCCGGACAGGGGGTAATGAGCAGTTCTTC
TRBV5-1	-	TRBD2	TRBJ2-3	CASSLVLAGSTDTQYF	TGCGCCAGCAGCTTGGTACTAGCGGGGAGCACAGATACGCAGTATTTT
TRBV18	-	TRBD1	TRBJ2-6	CASSSMTGGRNSGANVLTF	TGTGCCAGCTCATCCATGACAGGGGGCCGTAACTCTGGGGCCAACGTCCTGACTTTC
TRBV5-1	-	TRBD1	TRBJ2-3	CASSVGRGLADTQYF	TGCGCCAGCAGCGTGGGTAGGGGGCTTGCAGATACGCAGTATTTT
TRBV4-2	-	-	TRBJ1-3	CASSQEATAGNTIYF	TGTGCCAGCAGCCAAGAAGCGACAGCTGGAAACACCATATATTTT
TRBV4-3	-	-	TRBJ2-7	CASSQDFARAYEQYF	TGCGCCAGCAGCCAAGACTTCGCAAGAGCCTACGAGCAGTACTTC
TRBV7-2	-	-	TRBJ2-2	CASSLYSNTGELFF	TGTGCCAGCAGCTTATACAGCAACACCGGGGAGCTGTTTTTT
TRBV28	-	TRBD2	TRBJ2-1	CASSSPVGGARSYNEQFF	TGTGCCAGCAGTTCCCCCGTGGGAGGGGCGAGGTCCTACAATGAGCAGTTCTTC
TRBV15	-	-	TRBJ2-3	CATSAGGSTDTQYF	TGTGCCACCAGCGCTGGGGGCAGCACAGATACGCAGTATTTT
TRBV4-1	-	-	TRBJ1-6	CASSQDVSVGSSYNSPLHF	TGCGCCAGCAGCCAAGATGTCAGCGTCGGAAGCTCCTATAATTCACCCCTCCACTTT
TRBV7-6	once	TRBD1	TRBJ2-2	CASSQGQGLTTGELFF	TGTGCCAGCAGCCAGGGACAGGGACTCACCACCGGGGAGCTGTTTTTT
TRBV4-1	-	-	TRBJ1-4	CASSQTTRAYRGEKLFF	TGCGCCAGCAGCCAGACTACCCGGGCCTACAGAGGTGAAAAACTGTTTTTT
TRBV13	-	TRBD2	TRBJ2-5	CASSPGLAGGGETQYF	TGTGCCAGCAGCCCTGGACTAGCGGGAGGGGGGGAGACCCAGTACTTC
TRBV7-8	few	-	TRBJ2-5	CASSLGGAGGGETQYF	TGTGCCAGCAGCTTAGGCGGGGCAGGAGGGGGCGAGACCCAGTACTTC
TRBV5-4	once	TRBD2	TRBJ2-7	CASSFLAGGPPYEQYF	TGTGCCAGCAGCTTCCTAGCGGGGGGGCCTCCCTACGAGCAGTACTTC
TRBV2	few	-	TRBJ1-3	CASSERLDRFDYSGNTIYF	TGTGCCAGCAGTGAGAGGCTGGACAGATTCGATTACTCTGGAAACACCATATATTTT
TRBV6-1	few	-	TRBJ2-5	CASSEDFTETQYF	TGTGCCAGCAGTGAGGACTTTACGGAGACCCAGTACTTC
TRBV29-1	-	TRBD1	TRBJ1-2	CGVEQGYGYTF	TGCGGCGTTGAACAGGGGTATGGCTACACCTTC
TRBV7-8	many	TRBD2	TRBJ2-7	CASSPPTSGVSYEQYF	TGTGCCAGCAGCCCACCTACTAGCGGGGTCTCCTACGAGCAGTACTTC
TRBV4-1	-	TRBD2	TRBJ2-1	CASSQDGRGYSYNEQFF	TGCGCCAGCAGCCAAGATGGGAGGGGATACTCCTACAATGAGCAGTTCTTC
TRBV11-2	few	-	TRBJ2-2	CASSLVSSTGELFF	TGTGCCAGCAGCTTAGTTTCCTCCACCGGGGAGCTGTTTTTT
TRBV27	once	TRBD2	TRBJ2-7	CASSLLAGEYEQYF	TGTGCCAGCAGTTTACTAGCGGGAGAGTACGAGCAGTACTTC
TRBV11-2	once	TRBD1	TRBJ2-1	CASSPRQGIMVNEQFF	TGTGCCAGCAGCCCGAGACAGGGGATCATGGTCAATGAGCAGTTCTTC
TRBV6-5	-	-	TRBJ2-4	CASSYWGDPKNIQYF	TGTGCCAGCAGTTACTGGGGGGACCCCAAAAACATTCAGTACTTC
TRBV5-6	-	-	TRBJ1-1	CASSFMTAAGNTEAFF	TGTGCCAGCAGCTTTATGACCGCCGCGGGGAACACTGAAGCTTTCTTT
TRBV9	-	TRBD1	TRBJ1-2	CASSPQGRQGGFKTYGYTF	TGTGCCAGCAGCCCCCAGGGTCGGCAGGGGGGATTCAAAACCTATGGCTACACCTTC
TRBV5-1	-	TRBD1	TRBJ2-6	CASNTGGSGANVLTF	TGCGCCAGCAATACAGGGGGATCCGGGGCCAACGTCCTGACTTTC
TRBV5-4	-	TRBD2	TRBJ2-1	CASSTGLAGNSYNEQFF	TGTGCCAGCAGCACCGGACTAGCGGGAAACTCCTACAATGAGCAGTTCTTC